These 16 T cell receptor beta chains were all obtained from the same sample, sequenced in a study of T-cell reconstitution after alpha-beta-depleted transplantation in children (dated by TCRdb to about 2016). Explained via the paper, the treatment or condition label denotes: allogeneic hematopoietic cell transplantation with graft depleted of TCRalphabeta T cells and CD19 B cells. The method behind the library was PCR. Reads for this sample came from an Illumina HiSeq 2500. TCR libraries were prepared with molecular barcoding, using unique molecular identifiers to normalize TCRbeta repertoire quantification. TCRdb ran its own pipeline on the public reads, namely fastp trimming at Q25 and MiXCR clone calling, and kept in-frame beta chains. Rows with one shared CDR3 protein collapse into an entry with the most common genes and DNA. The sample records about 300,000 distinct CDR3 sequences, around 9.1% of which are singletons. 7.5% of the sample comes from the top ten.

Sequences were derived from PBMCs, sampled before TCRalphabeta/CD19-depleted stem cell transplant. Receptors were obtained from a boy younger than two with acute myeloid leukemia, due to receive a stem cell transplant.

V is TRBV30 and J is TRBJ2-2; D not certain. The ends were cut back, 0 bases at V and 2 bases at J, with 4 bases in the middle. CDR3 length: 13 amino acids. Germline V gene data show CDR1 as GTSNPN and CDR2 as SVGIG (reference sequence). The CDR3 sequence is CAWSVPNTGELFF. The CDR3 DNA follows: TGTGCCTGGAGTGTACCAAACACCGGGGAGCTGTTTTTT.

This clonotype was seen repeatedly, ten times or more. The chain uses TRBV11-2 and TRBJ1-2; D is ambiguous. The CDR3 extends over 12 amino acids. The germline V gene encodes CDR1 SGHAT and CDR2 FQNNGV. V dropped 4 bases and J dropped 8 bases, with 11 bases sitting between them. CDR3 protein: CASSSSAPGYTF. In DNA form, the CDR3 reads TGTGCCAGCAGCTCTTCCGCGCCGGGCTACACCTTC.

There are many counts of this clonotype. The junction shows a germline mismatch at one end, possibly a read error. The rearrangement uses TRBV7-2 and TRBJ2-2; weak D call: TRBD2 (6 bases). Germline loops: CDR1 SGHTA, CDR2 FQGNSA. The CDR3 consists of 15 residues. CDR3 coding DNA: TGTTCCAGCAGCCCCCGAGTCCGGGAGACCGGGGAGCTGTTTTTT. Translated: CSSSPRVRETGELFF.

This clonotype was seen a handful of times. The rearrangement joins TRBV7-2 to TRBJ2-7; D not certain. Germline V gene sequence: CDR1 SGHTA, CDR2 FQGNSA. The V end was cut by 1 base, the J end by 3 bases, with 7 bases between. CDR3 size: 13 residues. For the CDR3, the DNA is TGTGCCAGCAGCTTAGGGATGAACTACGAGCAGTACTTC. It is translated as CASSLGMNYEQYF.

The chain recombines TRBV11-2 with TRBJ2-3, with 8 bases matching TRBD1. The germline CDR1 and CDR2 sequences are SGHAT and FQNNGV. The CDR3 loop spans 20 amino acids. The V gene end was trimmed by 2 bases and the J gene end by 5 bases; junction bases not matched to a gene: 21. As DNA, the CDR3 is TGTGCCAGCAGCTTACAGGTCGGATTTGGACAGGGAGCGAGTAAAGATACGCAGTATTTT. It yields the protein CASSLQVGFGQGASKDTQYF.

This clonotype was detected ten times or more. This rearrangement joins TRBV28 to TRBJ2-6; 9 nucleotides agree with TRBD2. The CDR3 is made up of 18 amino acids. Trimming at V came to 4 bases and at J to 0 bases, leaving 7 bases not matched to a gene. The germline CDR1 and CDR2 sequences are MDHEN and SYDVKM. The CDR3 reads CASSYPSGALSGANVLTF. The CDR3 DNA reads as TGTGCCAGCAGTTACCCTAGCGGGGCACTCTCTGGGGCCAACGTCCTGACTTTC.

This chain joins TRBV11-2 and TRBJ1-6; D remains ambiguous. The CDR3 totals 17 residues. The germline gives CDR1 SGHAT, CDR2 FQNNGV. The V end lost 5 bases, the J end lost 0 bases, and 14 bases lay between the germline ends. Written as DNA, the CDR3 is TGTGCCAGCAGCCGCGTGGGTCTGAGCTCCTATAATTCACCCCTCCACTTT. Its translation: CASSRVGLSSYNSPLHF.

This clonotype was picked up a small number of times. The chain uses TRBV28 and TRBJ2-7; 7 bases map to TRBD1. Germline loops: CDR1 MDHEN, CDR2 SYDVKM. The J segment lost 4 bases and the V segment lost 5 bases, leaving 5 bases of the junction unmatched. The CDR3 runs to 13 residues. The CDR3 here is CASSSQGVYEQYF. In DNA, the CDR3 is TGTGCCAGCAGTAGTCAGGGGGTATACGAGCAGTACTTC.

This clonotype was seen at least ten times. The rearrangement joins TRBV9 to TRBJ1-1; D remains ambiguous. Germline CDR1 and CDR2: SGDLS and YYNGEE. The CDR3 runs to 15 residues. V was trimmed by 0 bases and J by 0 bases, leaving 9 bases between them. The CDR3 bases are TGTGCCAGCAGCGTAGCTCCGGGCTTGAACACTGAAGCTTTCTTT. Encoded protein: CASSVAPGLNTEAFF.

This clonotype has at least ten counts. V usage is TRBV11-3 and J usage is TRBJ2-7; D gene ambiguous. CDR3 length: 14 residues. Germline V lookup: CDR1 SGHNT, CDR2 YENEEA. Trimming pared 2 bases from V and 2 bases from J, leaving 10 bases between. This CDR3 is CASSLRATTYEQYF. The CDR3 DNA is TGTGCCAGCAGCTTAAGAGCAACCACCTACGAGCAGTACTTC.

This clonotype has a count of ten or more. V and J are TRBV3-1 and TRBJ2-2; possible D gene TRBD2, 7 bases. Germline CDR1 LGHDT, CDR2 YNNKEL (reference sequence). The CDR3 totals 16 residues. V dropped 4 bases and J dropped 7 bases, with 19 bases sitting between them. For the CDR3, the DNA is TGTGCCAGCAGCCCGTGGAAGGGGGGGGGCAGCGGGGAGCTGTTTTTT. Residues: CASSPWKGGGSGELFF.

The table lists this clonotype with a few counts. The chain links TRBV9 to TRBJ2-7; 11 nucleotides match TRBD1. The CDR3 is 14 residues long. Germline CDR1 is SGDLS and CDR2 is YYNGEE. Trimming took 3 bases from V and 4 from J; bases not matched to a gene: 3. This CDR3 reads CASSADRGLYEQYF. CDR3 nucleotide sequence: TGTGCCAGCAGCGCGGACAGGGGGCTGTACGAGCAGTACTTC.

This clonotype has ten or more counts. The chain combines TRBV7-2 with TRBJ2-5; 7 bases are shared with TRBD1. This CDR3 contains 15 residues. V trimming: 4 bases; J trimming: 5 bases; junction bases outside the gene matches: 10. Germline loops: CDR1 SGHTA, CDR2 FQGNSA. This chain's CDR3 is CASSSQGARGETQYF. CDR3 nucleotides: TGTGCCAGCAGCTCTCAAGGGGCCAGGGGGGAGACCCAGTACTTC.

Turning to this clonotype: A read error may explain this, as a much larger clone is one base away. CDR3 in amino acids: CASSHGDRSSYNEQFF. DNA of the CDR3: TGTGCCAGCAGCCACGGGGACAGGAGCTCCTACAATGAGCAGTTCTTC. The genes are TRBV4-2 and TRBJ2-1; 8 bases fit TRBD1. Germline CDR1 LGHNA, CDR2 YNFKEQ. This CDR3 contains 16 residues. Unmatched junction bases numbered 4, after V lost 3 bases and J lost 0 bases.

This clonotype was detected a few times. The CDR3 here is CASSHYPGQLGGDTQYF. CDR3 nucleotide sequence: TGTGCCAGCAGCCATTATCCGGGACAGCTAGGTGGAGATACGCAGTATTTT. This chain connects TRBV9 to TRBJ2-3, with 7 bases lining up with TRBD1. Germline V gene data show CDR1 as SGDLS and CDR2 as YYNGEE. The trim removed 4 bases at V and 5 bases at J, leaving 16 bases unmatched. CDR3 length: 17 residues.

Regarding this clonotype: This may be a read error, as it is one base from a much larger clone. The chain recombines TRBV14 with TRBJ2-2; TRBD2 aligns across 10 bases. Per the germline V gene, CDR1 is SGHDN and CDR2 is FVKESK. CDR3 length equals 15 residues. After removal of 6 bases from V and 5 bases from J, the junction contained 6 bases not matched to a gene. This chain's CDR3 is CASRLVGLATGELFF. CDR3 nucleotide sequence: TGTGCCAGCAGGCTCGTGGGACTAGCGACCGGGGAGCTGTTTTTT.